This TCR beta chain was captured in a study of T cell repertoires in cytomegalovirus infection. Study findings and constraints: Clonotypes of TCR beta that were HLA-C-restricted and CMV-specific dominated the ex vivo response.

This clonotype was detected many times. Antigen: not known. This CDR3 is built from 16 residues. The V gene end was trimmed by 4 bases and the J gene end by 2 bases; junction bases not matched to a gene: 7. The germline gives CDR1 SGHTA, CDR2 FQGNSA. TCRdb reanalysed the reads using MiXCR and keeps one entry per CDR3 protein. The sample holds under 300,000 distinct CDR3 sequences, about a sixth seen once. Sample: CD8+ T cells from PBMCs. The sequence derives from a human donor in good health (CMV status not recorded). Some clones in this sample may be carry-over from other donors' samples. The chain uses TRBV7-2 and TRBJ2-5, with 10 positions matching TRBD2. The CDR3 DNA sequence: TGTGCCAGCAGCTACTCTAGCGGGGGCGCACAAGAGACCCAGTACTTC. Encoded protein: CASSYSSGGAQETQYF.